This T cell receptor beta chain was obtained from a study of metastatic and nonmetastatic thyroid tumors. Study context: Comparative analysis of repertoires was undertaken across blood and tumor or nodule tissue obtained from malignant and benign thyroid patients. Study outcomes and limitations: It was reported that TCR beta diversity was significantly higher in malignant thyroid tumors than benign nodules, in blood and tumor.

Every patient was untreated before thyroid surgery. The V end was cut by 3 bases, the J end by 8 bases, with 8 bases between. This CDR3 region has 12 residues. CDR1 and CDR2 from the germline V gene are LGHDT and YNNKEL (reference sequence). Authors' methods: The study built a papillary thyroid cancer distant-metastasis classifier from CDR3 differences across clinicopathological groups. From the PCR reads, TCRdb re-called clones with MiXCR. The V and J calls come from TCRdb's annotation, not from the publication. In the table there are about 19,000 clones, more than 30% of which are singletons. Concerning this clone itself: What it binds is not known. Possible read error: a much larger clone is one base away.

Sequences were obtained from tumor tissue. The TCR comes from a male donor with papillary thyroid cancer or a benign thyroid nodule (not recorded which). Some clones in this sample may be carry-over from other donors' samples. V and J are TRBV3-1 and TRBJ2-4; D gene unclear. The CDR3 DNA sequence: TGTGCCAGCAGCCACGTCAAGGACATTCAGTACTTC. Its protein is CASSHVKDIQYF.